This section outlines one T cell receptor (beta chain) sequence together with its context. The sample originates from a study of cytomegalovirus exposure and HLA in healthy donors. The PCR made use of 60 Vbeta and 13 Jbeta primers. TCRdb keeps only in-frame clones here, not all; method: immunoSEQ multiplex PCR. The sample contains about 160,000 clones, about three fifths of which appear only once. J lost 4 bases, V lost 8 bases, and 2 bases had no gene match. The CDR3 is made up of 13 amino acids. The germline V gene encodes CDR1 LNHDA and CDR2 SQIVND (reference sequence). The chain joins TRBV19 to TRBJ2-7; the match to TRBD2 covers 13 bases. This clonotype was obtained from a woman between 55 and 75 years old in good health and CMV-seropositive. The sequenced sample was PBMCs. The CDR3 DNA is TGTGCCAGTCGACTAGCGGGGGGTTACGAGCAGTACTTC. This encodes CASRLAGGYEQYF.